This TCR beta chain was sequenced for a study of PD-1 blockade in classical Hodgkin lymphoma. Regarding time point: newly diagnosed, previously untreated cHL patient sample. Produced via immunoSEQ multiplex PCR; TCRdb's table is partial and in-frame only. The data show roughly 68,000 clones, about 93% seen once. CDR1 and CDR2 from the germline V gene are MDHEN and SYDVKM. Trimming at V came to 3 bases and at J to 5 bases, leaving 12 bases not matched to a gene. This CDR3 is built from 16 residues. The sequence came from a human donor with classical Hodgkin lymphoma. Material for sequencing was peripheral blood mononuclear cells (PBMCs). The gene calls are TRBV28 and TRBJ1-1; 7 bases map to TRBD1. This CDR3 is CASSLIGGTGETEAFF. For the CDR3, the DNA is TGTGCCAGCAGTTTGATCGGGGGAACAGGGGAGACTGAAGCTTTCTTT.